This entry lists 25 T cell receptor beta chains sequenced from one sample in a study of T cells in women clearing cervical HPV infection. TCRdb keeps only in-frame clones here, not all; method: immunoSEQ multiplex PCR. The ten top clones account for 4.5% to 5.5%, within a sample of 20,000 or so clones. Sequencing was done on a sample of blood buffy coat. All receptors come from a woman aged 18 to 75 with a cervical HPV16 infection that either progressed to CIN3+ or cleared (not recorded which).

Remarks on this clone: The read ends 3 residues early relative to the CDR3; the germline J gene fills the gap. The chain carries TRBV5-1 and TRBJ2-3, with D hard to call. Between the trimmed V and J ends, which lost 0 bases and 3 bases, there was a span of 8 bases. CDR1 and CDR2 (germline): SGHRS, YFSETQ. The CDR3 loop spans 14 amino acids. The CDR3 reads CASSLERLTDTQYF. CDR3 DNA (partial): TGCGCCAGCAGCTTGGAGAGACTGACAGATACG.

On this clone itself: The read ends 3 residues shy of where the CDR3 ends; the end is completed using the germline J gene. The V call is TRBV7-9, the J call TRBJ2-3; 7 bases fit TRBD2. J gave up 2 bases and V 1 base, and 3 bases lay outside the gene matches. Germline V gives CDR1 SEHNR, CDR2 FQNEAQ (reference sequence). The CDR3 runs 15 residues. The sequenced CDR3 bases are TGTGCCAGCAGCTTAGGGGAGGGGCACACAGATACG. Its translation is CASSLGEGHTDT. The whole CDR3 is CASSLGEGHTDTQYF.

In regard to this clone: The read falls 3 residues short of the CDR3 end, and the missing part is taken from the germline J gene. The V gene is TRBV7-7, the J gene TRBJ2-1; unclear D gene. The CDR3 length is 13 residues. Trimming pared 1 base from V and 4 bases from J, leaving 5 bases between. Per germline, CDR1 SSHAT and CDR2 FNYEAQ (reference sequence). CDR3: CASSLVPYNEQFF. Incomplete CDR3 DNA: TGTGCCAGCAGCTTAGTCCCTTACAATGAG.

Turning to this clone: One end of the junction fails to match germline, which may point to a read error. The CDR3 end is not reached by the read, which stops 3 residues before it; the germline J gene fills it in. The chain has TRBV2 and TRBJ1-1; D perhaps matches TRBD1 (6 bases). Germline assignment: CDR1 SNHLY and CDR2 FYNNEI. The CDR3 extends over 12 amino acids. CDR3 residues: CASREDRPEAFF. CDR3 bases read: TGTGCCAGCAGAGAAGACAGGCCCGAA.

A word on this clone: The CDR3 end lies 3 residues beyond the end of the read and is filled in from the germline J gene. This chain uses TRBV19 with TRBJ1-2; D possibly corresponds to TRBD1 (6 bases). Germline CDR1 is LNHDA and CDR2 is SQIVND (reference sequence). The CDR3 extends over 16 amino acids. Trimming removed 5 bases at V and 2 bases at J, with 18 bases between. The CDR3 loop is CASSVQGRSLNYGYTF. The sequenced CDR3 bases are TGTGCCAGTAGTGTACAGGGCCGGTCCCTGAACTATGGC.

Worth noting for this clone: The CDR3 end falls 3 residues outside the read, so it is completed with the germline J gene. V usage is TRBV5-1 and J usage is TRBJ2-3; a weak D match, TRBD2 (5 bases). Germline V gives CDR1 SGHRS, CDR2 YFSETQ. V was shortened by 7 bases and J by 1 base, with 10 bases between the two germline ends. The CDR3 contains 13 residues. The CDR3 spells CASEGLRTDTQYF. CDR3 bases read: TGCGCCAGCGAGGGCCTACGCACAGATACG.

Worth noting for this clone: The sequenced fragment ends 3 residues before the CDR3 boundary, so the rest is inferred from the germline J gene. The chain combines TRBV18 with TRBJ2-3, with 7 bases that match TRBD1. The CDR3 covers 14 residues. The germline V gene has CDR1 KGHSH and CDR2 LQKENI. CDR3 loop: CASSRQGPVETQYF. The sequenced part of the CDR3 DNA is TGTGCCAGCTCTCGACAGGGCCCGGTGGAGACG.

With regard to this clone: The read stops 3 residues short of the end of the CDR3; the missing end is completed from the germline J gene. The genes are TRBV6-9 and TRBJ1-1; 8 bases map to TRBD1. The junction had 17 bases not matched to a gene; V was cut back by 8 bases and J by 6 bases. The CDR3 sequence is 16 residues long. Per the germline V gene, CDR1 is MNHGY and CDR2 is SVAAGI. The CDR3 sequence: CASFGQGWKSMSEAFF. The part of the CDR3 DNA that was read is TGTGCCAGCTTTGGACAGGGCTGGAAGTCGATGTCTGAA.

Worth noting for this clone: The read ends 3 residues shy of where the CDR3 ends; the end is completed using the germline J gene. The gene calls are TRBV28 and TRBJ2-1; 9 bases are shared with TRBD1. Trimming at V came to 5 bases and at J to 7 bases, leaving 12 bases not matched to a gene. CDR1 is MDHEN, CDR2 SYDVKM, per germline. The CDR3 contains 16 residues. CDR3 protein: CASSPAGTGIWNEQFF. Incomplete CDR3 DNA: TGTGCCAGCAGTCCTGCCGGGACAGGGATATGGAATGAG.

About this clone itself: At one of its ends the junction is not consistent with the germline gene, which may arise from a read error. The CDR3 is cut off 3 residues early in the read; its end comes from the germline J gene. This sample also contains other DNA sequences that code for the same CDR3. The chain carries TRBV18 and TRBJ1-3; 7 nucleotides align to TRBD1. CDR3 length: 16 amino acids. Germline-derived CDR1 and CDR2 are KGHSH and LQKENI. The covered CDR3 bases are TGTGCCAGCTCACAACCGGGACAGCACTCTGGAAACACA. As protein: CASSQPGQHSGNT. The whole CDR3 sequence is CASSQPGQHSGNTIYF.

Worth noting for this clone: The read is 3 residues too short to cover the CDR3 end, so that end is filled in from the germline J gene. The chain joins TRBV2 to TRBJ2-5; 7 nucleotides align to TRBD1. Germline CDR1 reads SNHLY; CDR2 reads FYNNEI. The CDR3 is 13 amino acids. V lost 7 bases to trimming and J lost 5 bases; unmatched junction nucleotides: 7. CDR3 protein: CASTMTGWETQYF. The CDR3 bases that were read are TGTGCCAGCACCATGACAGGGTGGGAGACC.

Comments on this clone: From the germline J gene comes the end of the CDR3, since the read stops 3 residues before it. This chain uses TRBV20-1 with TRBJ2-3; 9 bases match TRBD1. Germline CDR1 and CDR2: DFQATT and SNEGSKA (reference sequence). CDR3 length equals 15 residues. The CDR3 loop reads CSARDSQGAGETQYF. The CDR3 bases that were read are TGCAGTGCTAGAGATTCACAGGGGGCGGGAGAGACG.

Remarks on this clone: Read coverage stops 3 residues before the CDR3 terminus; the germline J gene supplies the remainder. The chain combines TRBV29-1 with TRBJ1-1, with D maybe TRBD1 (6 bases). Germline CDR1 and CDR2: SQVTM and ANQGSEA. This CDR3 has 12 amino acids. The V gene lost 6 bases and the J gene lost 3 bases, with 11 bases spanning the gap. CDR3: CSVEDSYTEAFF. The covered CDR3 bases are TGCAGCGTAGAGGACAGTTACACTGAA.

Concerning this clone: The read halts 3 residues ahead of the CDR3 end, with the missing end drawn from the germline J gene. V and J are TRBV6-2 or TRBV6-3 and TRBJ1-1, with D possibly TRBD1 on 6 matching bases. V was shortened by 6 bases and J by 4 bases, with 15 bases between the two germline ends. The CDR3 contains 14 residues. CDR1 is MNHEY and CDR2 is SVGEGT in the germline V gene. The CDR3 here is CASSPTGPRTEAFF. The covered CDR3 bases are TGTGCCAGCAGCCCCACAGGGCCGCGCACTGAA.

In regard to this clone: The read gets to within 3 residues of the CDR3 end, and the germline J gene fills in the rest. The V gene is TRBV11-2, the J gene TRBJ2-2; D tentatively reads TRBD1 or TRBD2 (5 bases each). CDR1 and CDR2 (germline): SGHAT, FQNNGV. The CDR3 spans 14 residues. CDR3 DNA, as far as it was read: TGTGCCGGGAGCACGAGCTCTGGGGCCAACGTG. Its protein is CAGSTSSGANV. The whole CDR3 reads CAGSTSSGANVLFF.

Of note for this clone: From the germline J gene comes the end of the CDR3, since the read stops 3 residues before it. The chain carries TRBV30 and TRBJ2-5; 10 bases map to TRBD2. V was clipped by 5 bases and J by 5 bases; unmatched bases: 2. CDR3 length: 12 amino acids. Germline lookup yields CDR1 GTSNPN and CDR2 SVGIG (reference sequence). The sequenced CDR3 bases are TGTGCCTGGCAAGCGGGAGGGGAGACC. Translation: CAWQAGGET. The entire CDR3 reads CAWQAGGETQYF.

On this clone: The sequence runs out 3 residues before the end of the CDR3; the remainder is reconstructed from the germline J gene. This chain links TRBV20-1 with TRBJ2-3, with 9 bases identical to TRBD2. Germline values: CDR1 DFQATT, CDR2 SNEGSKA (reference sequence). The CDR3 sequence is 16 residues long. V gave up 1 base and J gave up 6 bases; unmatched junction bases: 11. This CDR3 is CSARGSLSGGQDTQYF. CDR3 DNA, as far as it was read: TGCAGTGCTAGAGGTAGCCTGAGCGGGGGGCAGGATACG.

This clone is deemed medium-sized (0.01 to 0.1%) by its frequency. The sequence runs out 3 residues before the end of the CDR3; the remainder is reconstructed from the germline J gene. The chain has TRBV29-1 and TRBJ2-5; TRBD2 aligns across 10 bases. V gave up 2 bases and J gave up 5 bases; unmatched junction bases: 8. CDR3 size: 15 residues. Germline V lookup: CDR1 SQVTM, CDR2 ANQGSEA. The CDR3 here is CSVEKRGGVRETQYF. The CDR3 bases that were read are TGCAGCGTTGAAAAGCGGGGGGGCGTTCGGGAGACC.

About this clone: Sequencing ends 3 residues short of the CDR3 end; the germline J gene provides the rest. The chain links TRBV5-5 to TRBJ1-6; D uncertain. V lost 2 bases, J lost 6 bases, and 6 bases lay in between. Germline loops: CDR1 SGHKS, CDR2 YYEKEE (reference sequence). The CDR3 covers 13 residues. The CDR3 loop is CASSFGVNSPLHF. The covered CDR3 bases are TGTGCCAGCAGCTTCGGGGTTAATTCACCC.

As regards this clone: The read is 3 residues too short to cover the CDR3 end, so that end is filled in from the germline J gene. This chain connects TRBV7-9 to TRBJ1-6; possible D gene TRBD1, 5 bases. The length of the CDR3 is 15 residues. Germline lookup yields CDR1 SEHNR and CDR2 FQNEAQ (reference sequence). Trimming shortened V by 5 bases and J by 7 bases, and 15 bases separated the two germline ends. CDR3 DNA (partial): TGTGCCAGCAGCCCGACAGAGACTCGGAATTCACCC. The encoded protein is CASSPTETRNSP. The whole CDR3 protein reads CASSPTETRNSPLHF.

Concerning this clone itself: The CDR3 is cut off 3 residues early in the read; its end comes from the germline J gene. The chain links TRBV19 to TRBJ2-1; no clear D gene. The germline V gene encodes CDR1 LNHDA and CDR2 SQIVND (reference sequence). CDR3 length: 18 residues. V was clipped by 0 bases and J by 7 bases, with 22 bases between them. CDR3 protein: CASSIDSSALPPRNEQFF. The part of the CDR3 DNA that was read is TGTGCCAGTAGTATAGACTCCTCGGCCCTCCCGCCTAGAAATGAG.

As concerns this clone: Coverage ceases 3 residues before the CDR3 finishes, and the germline J gene fills in the end. The chain links TRBV7-6 to TRBJ1-2, with a weak D call TRBD1 (6 bases). The CDR3 contains 14 residues. Looked up from germline, CDR1 is SGHVS and CDR2 is FNYEAQ. The CDR3 protein is CASSSPGQSYDYTF. CDR3 DNA (partial): TGTGCCAGCAGCTCCCCCGGACAGTCCTACGAC.

The covered CDR3 bases are TGCGCCAGCAGCCCGGGGGACAGTTCTAATGAAAAA. Translated: CASSPGDSSNEK. The full CDR3 is CASSPGDSSNEKLFF. The chain combines TRBV5-1 with TRBJ1-4, with 7 bases that match TRBD1. The read terminates 3 residues ahead of where the CDR3 ends, so the germline J gene completes it. This CDR3 comprises 15 residues. J lost 3 bases, V lost 4 bases, and 6 bases had no gene match. The germline gives CDR1 SGHRS, CDR2 YFSETQ.

On this clone itself: The read comes to an end 3 residues before the CDR3 does, leaving the germline J gene to fill in the end. The chain has TRBV5-1 and TRBJ2-1, with 9 bases that match TRBD2. The CDR3 runs to 16 residues. Per germline, CDR1 SGHRS and CDR2 YFSETQ. Trimming at V came to 2 bases and at J to 4 bases, leaving 7 bases not matched to a gene. The covered CDR3 bases are TGCGCCAGCAGCTTAAAGACTAGCGGACCATACAATGAG. Its protein product is CASSLKTSGPYNE. The CDR3 as a whole reads CASSLKTSGPYNEQFF. The full variable domain, its missing parts supplied by reference TRBV5-1 and TRBJ2-1, is KAGVTQTPRYLIKTRGQQVTLSCSPISGHRSVSWYQQTPGQGLQFLFEYFSETQRNKGNFPGRFSGRQFSNSRSEMNVSTLELGDSALYLCASSLKTSGPYNEQFFGPGTRLTVL.

With regard to this clone: The read is 3 residues too short to cover the CDR3 end, so that end is filled in from the germline J gene. The gene calls are TRBV20-1 and TRBJ1-6, with TRBD1 matching over 7 bases. V lost 0 bases and J lost 4; bases outside the gene matches: 9. This CDR3 is 17 amino acids long. Per the germline V gene, CDR1 is DFQATT and CDR2 is SNEGSKA (reference sequence). CDR3 bases read: TGCAGTGCTAGAGATCGGACGGGGGACAGTTATAATTCACCC. This gives the protein CSARDRTGDSYNSP. Given in full, the CDR3 is CSARDRTGDSYNSPLHF.